Listed below are T cell receptor beta chains from one sample, sequenced in a study of blood T cells in healthy people across ages. TCRdb ran MiXCR on the 5' RACE reads and lists one entry per CDR3 protein. Of around 940,000 distinct CDR3 sequences in the sample, about 51% were seen once. Sequencing input: blood. The source of these receptors is a woman in her sixties in good health. CDR3s include the opening cysteine and the closing phenylalanine or tryptophan. A D gene is named only where the DNA matches it firmly. Rows give clone size only sometimes, using once, few, many, or a class for an expanded clone.

D gene,V gene,J gene,clone size,CDR3 DNA,CDR3 protein
-,TRBV10-3,TRBJ2-1,-,TGTGCCATCAGGGAGTCGACAGCCTACAATGAGCAGTTCTTC,CAIRESTAYNEQFF
-,TRBV29-1,TRBJ2-7,-,TGCAGCGCCACTAGAGCAGGGCGCGAGCAGTACTTC,CSATRAGREQYF
TRBD1,TRBV4-3,TRBJ1-5,few,TGCGCCAGCAGCCAAGAGGGGACAGGGGGGGATCAGCCCCAGCATTTT,CASSQEGTGGDQPQHF
-,TRBV7-9,TRBJ1-2,few,TGTGCCAGCAGCTTAGCGGCAGGGGCGGACTATGGCTACACCTTC,CASSLAAGADYGYTF
TRBD1,TRBV18,TRBJ1-5,many,TGTGCCAGCAGCCCTGGGACAGGCAATCAGCCCCAGCATTTT,CASSPGTGNQPQHF
-,TRBV7-9,TRBJ2-5,once,TGTGCCAGCAGCCCCCCGGAACCCGAAGAGACCCAGTACTTC,CASSPPEPEETQYF
-,TRBV13,TRBJ2-5,few,TGTGCCAGCAGCTTAAATGCGGGACGGACCCAAGAGACCCAGTACTTC,CASSLNAGRTQETQYF
TRBD2,TRBV20-1,TRBJ2-3,-,TGCAGTGCGACCCCCGGGACTAGCGGTAGCACAGATACGCAGTATTTT,CSATPGTSGSTDTQYF
TRBD1,TRBV18,TRBJ1-2,-,TGTGCCAGCTCACCAACCGGGACAGCTACCTATGGCTACACCTTC,CASSPTGTATYGYTF
-,TRBV7-9,TRBJ2-7,-,TGTGCCAGCAGCTTACTCGCTAGCCTTAACCACGAGCAGTACTTC,CASSLLASLNHEQYF
TRBD2,TRBV5-5,TRBJ2-3,few,TGTGCCAGCAGCGGCCGAGGACTAGCGGGAGCAGATACGCAGTATTTT,CASSGRGLAGADTQYF
-,TRBV6-2/TRBV6-3,TRBJ2-5,-,TGTGCCAGCAGGGGCACCAGGGATTCAGAGACCCAGTACTTC,CASRGTRDSETQYF
-,TRBV27,TRBJ2-3,-,TGTGCCAGCAGGTTTCTGGGAGGGGGAGATACGCAGTATTTT,CASRFLGGGDTQYF
TRBD2,TRBV4-3,TRBJ2-7,-,TGCGCCAGCAGCCGGTTGGGTGTGGGAGCGGGAGACGCCTACGAGCAGTACTTC,CASSRLGVGAGDAYEQYF
-,TRBV18,TRBJ1-4,few,TGTGCCAGCTCCCCAGAGTACGCTAGCGGAAAACTGTTTTTT,CASSPEYASGKLFF
-,TRBV6-2/TRBV6-3,TRBJ2-7,few,TGTGCCAGCAGTTACTCGGCTAGACTGCCCTACGAGCAGTACTTC,CASSYSARLPYEQYF
TRBD1,TRBV28,TRBJ2-7,few,TGTGCCAGCAGTTTAGGGACAGCTTTCGACGAGCAGTACTTC,CASSLGTAFDEQYF
-,TRBV7-2,TRBJ2-5,-,TGTGCCAGCAGCTTACAATCCGGAAAAGAGACCCAGTACTTC,CASSLQSGKETQYF
TRBD1,TRBV6-5,TRBJ1-1,once,TGTGCCAGCAGGGTATTTACAGGGGGTACTGAAGCTTTCTTT,CASRVFTGGTEAFF
-,TRBV18,TRBJ2-3,-,TGTGCCAGCTCACCAATCGGAGGCACAGATACGCAGTATTTT,CASSPIGGTDTQYF
TRBD2,TRBV28,TRBJ2-7,-,TGTGCCAGCAGCGTTCCCGCTAGCGGGAGTCACGAGCAGTACTTC,CASSVPASGSHEQYF
-,TRBV28,TRBJ1-1,-,TGTGCCAGCGAGGGGTCCACTGAAGCTTTCTTT,CASEGSTEAFF
-,TRBV2,TRBJ2-3,-,TGTGCCAGCAGCAAGGAGGGGGCTGATACGCAGTATTTT,CASSKEGADTQYF
-,TRBV7-9,TRBJ1-4,once,TGTGCCAGCAGCGTAAACCCGGACGAAAAACTGTTTTTT,CASSVNPDEKLFF
-,TRBV6-2/TRBV6-3,TRBJ2-3,-,TGTGCCAGCAGTTACTCGATTGTGGGACGGGAGTTAGGGACAGATACGCAGTATTTT,CASSYSIVGRELGTDTQYF
-,TRBV29-1,TRBJ2-6,-,TGCAGCGTTGGCGACGTTGGGGCCAACGTCCTGACTTTC,CSVGDVGANVLTF
-,TRBV6-5,TRBJ2-4,few,TGTGCCAGCAGGACCACCGGGACAAGCAACATTCAGTACTTC,CASRTTGTSNIQYF
TRBD2,TRBV28,TRBJ2-1,-,TGTGCCAGCACCGGGACTAGCGGGAGGGTTAATGAGCAGTTCTTC,CASTGTSGRVNEQFF
TRBD1,TRBV4-2,TRBJ2-6,-,TGTGCCAGCAGCCAAGAGGGATTCACAGGGGCGATCTCTGGGGCCAACGTCCTGACTTTC,CASSQEGFTGAISGANVLTF
-,TRBV6-6,TRBJ2-4,-,TGTGCCAGCAGTCCCGGCCCCGGGCTAGCCAAAAACATTCAGTACTTC,CASSPGPGLAKNIQYF
-,TRBV6-2/TRBV6-3,TRBJ2-7,-,TGTGCCAGCACCTCGAATCCCTACGAGCAGTACTTC,CASTSNPYEQYF
TRBD1,TRBV28,TRBJ2-7,-,TGTGCCAGCAGGGGAGTCGGGACAGGACGCTACGAGCAGTACTTC,CASRGVGTGRYEQYF
-,TRBV18,TRBJ2-3,-,TGTGCCAGCTCACCCGACATTTTCGATACGCAGTATTTT,CASSPDIFDTQYF
-,TRBV7-9,TRBJ1-2,-,TGTGCCAGCAACGATTCCGCCCAGAGGAGCGGCTACACCTTC,CASNDSAQRSGYTF
-,TRBV29-1,TRBJ2-3,many,TGCAGCGTTGAAACAGGCACAGATACGCAGTATTTT,CSVETGTDTQYF
TRBD1,TRBV20-1,TRBJ1-2,few,TGCAGTGCTAGTAGACAGGGGGTCTATGGCTACACCTTC,CSASRQGVYGYTF
-,TRBV10-3,TRBJ2-7,many,TGTGCCATCAGTGAGGGACAGAACTACGAGCAGTACTTC,CAISEGQNYEQYF